This T cell receptor (beta chain) was recorded in a study of early T cells in non-severe SARS-CoV-2 infection. Study context: Sequencing used unsorted whole-blood bulk RNA, so chains lack pairing.

This clonotype was seen many times. Its antigen is unidentified. General study points: Comparison of clonotypes with VDJdb favored anti-spike CD8 responses while missing private and CD4 specificities.

Between the trimmed V and J ends, which lost 1 base and 2 bases, there was a span of 11 bases. Germline assignment: CDR1 SEHNR and CDR2 FQNEAQ (reference sequence). The CDR3 runs to 15 residues. Individually, cDNA molecules had unique molecular identifiers attached to them. TCRdb recomputed calls from the 5' RACE reads with MiXCR, one row per CDR3 protein. The sample records 50,000 to 65,000 distinct CDR3 sequences, about 8.9% being singletons. The rearrangement uses TRBV7-9 and TRBJ1-2; no definite D call. This TCR was recovered from an adult who was a healthcare worker with PCR-confirmed SARS-CoV-2 infection or an uninfected control (not recorded which). Material for sequencing was whole blood. The CDR3 DNA follows: TGTGCCAGCAGCTTAGTAGCGTCAGCCAACTATGGCTACACCTTC. Translated, it gives CASSLVASANYGYTF.